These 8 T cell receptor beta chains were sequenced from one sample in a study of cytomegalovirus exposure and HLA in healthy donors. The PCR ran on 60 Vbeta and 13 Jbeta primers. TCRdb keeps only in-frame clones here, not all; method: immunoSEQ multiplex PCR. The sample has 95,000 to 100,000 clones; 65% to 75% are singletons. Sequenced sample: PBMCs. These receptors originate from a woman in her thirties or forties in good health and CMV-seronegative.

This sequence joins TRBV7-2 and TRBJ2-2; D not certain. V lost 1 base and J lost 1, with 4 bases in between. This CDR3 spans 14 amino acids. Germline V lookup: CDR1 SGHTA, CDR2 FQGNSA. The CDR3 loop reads CASSLVENTGELFF. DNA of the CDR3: TGTGCCAGCAGCTTAGTAGAGAACACCGGGGAGCTGTTTTTT.

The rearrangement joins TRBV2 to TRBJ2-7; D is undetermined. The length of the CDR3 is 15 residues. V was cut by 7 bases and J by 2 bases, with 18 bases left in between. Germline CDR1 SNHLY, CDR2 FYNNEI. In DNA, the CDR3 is TGTGCCAGCACAGAACAACGAGCGCTAGCCTACGAGCAGTACTTC. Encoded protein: CASTEQRALAYEQYF.

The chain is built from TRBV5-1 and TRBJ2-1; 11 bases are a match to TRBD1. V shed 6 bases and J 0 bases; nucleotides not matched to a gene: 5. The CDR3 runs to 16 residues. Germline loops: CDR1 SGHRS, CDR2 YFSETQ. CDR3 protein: CASTLDRGPSYNEQFF. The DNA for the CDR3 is TGCGCCAGCACCCTGGACAGGGGGCCCTCCTACAATGAGCAGTTCTTC.

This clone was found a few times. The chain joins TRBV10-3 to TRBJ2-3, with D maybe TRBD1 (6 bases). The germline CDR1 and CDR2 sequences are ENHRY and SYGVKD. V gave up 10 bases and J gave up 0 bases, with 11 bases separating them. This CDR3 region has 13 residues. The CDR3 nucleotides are TGTGCCACCGGACAGACTAGCACAGATACGCAGTATTTT. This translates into CATGQTSTDTQYF.

The CDR3: CASSFDRQYTEAFF. The CDR3 nucleotides are TGTGCCAGCAGTTTTGACAGACAGTACACTGAAGCTTTCTTT. V is TRBV6-5 and J is TRBJ1-1; perhaps TRBD1 as D (5 bases). CDR3 length: 14 amino acids. The V end lost 4 bases, the J end lost 3 bases, and 12 bases lay between the germline ends. Looked up from germline, CDR1 is MNHEY and CDR2 is SVGAGI.

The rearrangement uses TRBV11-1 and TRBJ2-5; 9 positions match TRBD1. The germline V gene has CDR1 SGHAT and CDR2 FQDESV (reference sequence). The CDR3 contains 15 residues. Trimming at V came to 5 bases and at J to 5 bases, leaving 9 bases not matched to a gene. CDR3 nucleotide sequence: TGTGCCAGCAGCCCGACGGACAGGGGAGGGGAGACCCAGTACTTC. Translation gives CASSPTDRGGETQYF.

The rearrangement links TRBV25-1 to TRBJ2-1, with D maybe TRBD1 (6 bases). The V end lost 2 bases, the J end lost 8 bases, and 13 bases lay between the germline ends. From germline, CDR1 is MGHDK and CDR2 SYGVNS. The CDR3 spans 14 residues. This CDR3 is CASSEMGRQDEQFF. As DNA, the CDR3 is TGTGCCAGCAGTGAAATGGGAAGACAGGATGAGCAGTTCTTC.

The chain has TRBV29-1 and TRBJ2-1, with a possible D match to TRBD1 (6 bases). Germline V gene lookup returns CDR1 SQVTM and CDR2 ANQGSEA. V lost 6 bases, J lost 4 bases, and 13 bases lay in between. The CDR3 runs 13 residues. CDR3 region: CSVGQSRYNEQFF. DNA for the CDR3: TGCAGCGTCGGACAGTCCCGATACAATGAGCAGTTCTTC.